A selection of T cell receptor beta chains follows, all from one sample in a study of T cell responses to AZD1222 COVID-19 vaccine. Assay used: immunoSEQ multiplex PCR; TCRdb lists only in-frame clones, some missing. The sample carries more than 85,000 clones, roughly 88% recorded once. Sequenced material: peripheral blood, taken on day 0 of MenACWY control vaccination. Source of these receptors: an adult in good health. CDR3s include the opening cysteine and the closing phenylalanine or tryptophan. The D gene is left open where the match is weak. Size is stated for part of the rows, as once, few or many counts, or as a class when the clone is expanded.

V gene	D gene	clone size	J gene	CDR3 DNA	CDR3 protein
TRBV11-1	NA	NA	TRBJ1-1	TGTGCCAGCAGCTACCTCCCCGACAGGCCCACTGAAGCTTTCTTT	CASSYLPDRPTEAFF
TRBV5-1	NA	NA	TRBJ2-1	TGCGCCAGCAGCTTGGTCTCGACTAGTCGAGAGCAGTTCTTC	CASSLVSTSREQFF
TRBV7-2	TRBD1	once	TRBJ1-1	TGTGCCAGCAGCTTCAGACAGGGTGGGTTGGAAGCTTTCTTT	CASSFRQGGLEAFF
TRBV19	TRBD2	NA	TRBJ2-7	TGTGCCAGTAGTCTGCGGGAGGGAGGGCGTTACGAGCAGTACTTC	CASSLREGGRYEQYF
TRBV4-1	TRBD1	once	TRBJ1-2	TGCGCCAGCTGGGGACAGGGGGCTCATGGCTACACCTTC	CASWGQGAHGYTF
TRBV18	NA	NA	TRBJ1-1	TGTGCCAGCTCACGGGCCTGGGACACTGAAGCTTTCTTT	CASSRAWDTEAFF
TRBV6-5	NA	NA	TRBJ1-2	TGTGCCAGCTCCCTGGGCACAAACTATGGCTACACCTTC	CASSLGTNYGYTF
TRBV4-3	NA	NA	TRBJ2-3	TGCGCCAGCAGCCCACACCCAGACTCAAGCACAGATACGCAGTATTTT	CASSPHPDSSTDTQYF
TRBV28	NA	NA	TRBJ2-4	TGTGCCAGCAGTCGGTCGCTGACCGGAAACATTCAGTACTTC	CASSRSLTGNIQYF
TRBV28	TRBD1	once	TRBJ1-4	TGTGCCAGCAGTCAGGACAGGGTAGGAGGCGAAAAACTGTTTTTT	CASSQDRVGGEKLFF
TRBV4-1	TRBD1	NA	TRBJ1-2	TGCGCCAGCAGCCAAGCGCCACAGGGGAACTATGGCTACACCTTC	CASSQAPQGNYGYTF
TRBV6-5	NA	NA	TRBJ1-2	TGTGCCAGCAGTTACTTACCCAATTCTGGCTACACCTTC	CASSYLPNSGYTF
TRBV7-3	TRBD2	NA	TRBJ2-7	TGTGCCAGCAGCCCAACCCAAGGACTAGCGGGATCCTACGAGCAGTACTTC	CASSPTQGLAGSYEQYF
TRBV28	NA	NA	TRBJ1-1	TGTGCCAGCAGCTACACTGAAGCTTTCTTT	CASSYTEAFF
TRBV2	NA	NA	TRBJ1-2	TGTGCCAGCAGTGGAGTGGGCCCACCGAATAACTATGGCTACACCTTC	CASSGVGPPNNYGYTF
TRBV6-2/TRBV6-3	NA	NA	TRBJ2-7	TGTGCCAGCAGTTACTCTAGGACTCTAGACGGGCAGTACTTC	CASSYSRTLDGQYF
TRBV28	NA	NA	TRBJ1-1	TGTGCCAGCAGTTTAATGATCGTGAACACTGAAGCTTTCTTT	CASSLMIVNTEAFF
TRBV20-1	NA	NA	TRBJ2-1	TGCAGTGCTAGTAGGTGGACGGGGAGAAATGAGCAGTTCTTC	CSASRWTGRNEQFF
TRBV3-1/TRBV3-2	TRBD1	few	TRBJ1-5	TGTGCCAGCAGCCAGAACAGGGGTGAGCAGCCCCAGCATTTT	CASSQNRGEQPQHF
TRBV6-5	NA	NA	TRBJ2-7	TGTGCCAGCAGCCCCACCGTAGTGGTTCGCGAGCAGTACTTC	CASSPTVVVREQYF
TRBV25-1	NA	NA	TRBJ2-7	TGTGCCAGCAGTGAATATCGGGCAGGCTACGAGCAGTACTTC	CASSEYRAGYEQYF
TRBV11-2	NA	NA	TRBJ2-1	TGTGCCAGCAGCTTACAAGTTGAGCAGTTCTTC	CASSLQVEQFF
TRBV5-4	TRBD1	once	TRBJ1-2	TGTGCCAGCAGCTCCGGTAGGGACAGGGGAATTTATGGCTACACCTTC	CASSSGRDRGIYGYTF
TRBV9	NA	NA	TRBJ1-2	TGTGCCAGCAGCGTAGGGCTGGAGTATGGCTACACCTTC	CASSVGLEYGYTF
TRBV7-2	TRBD2	NA	TRBJ2-2	TGTGCCAGCAGCTTCGCGGGGGGGAACACCGGGGAGCTGTTTTTT	CASSFAGGNTGELFF
TRBV5-1	TRBD1	NA	TRBJ2-2	TGCGCCAGCAGCTCCGGGACAGTTAGCACCGGGGAGCTGTTTTTT	CASSSGTVSTGELFF
TRBV3-1/TRBV3-2	NA	NA	TRBJ2-1	TGTGCCAGCAGCCCGCTGGCTCAGCAGTTCTTC	CASSPLAQQFF
TRBV9	NA	NA	TRBJ1-3	TGTGCCAGCAGTGGGTCCCCAACACAGGGCCACTACGGAAACACCATATATTTT	CASSGSPTQGHYGNTIYF
TRBV7-2	TRBD2	NA	TRBJ2-1	TGTGCCAGCAGCTTAGGCCTACTAGCGGGGAGCTCCTACAATGAGCAGTTCTTC	CASSLGLLAGSSYNEQFF
TRBV11-3	NA	NA	TRBJ2-7	TGTGCCAGCAGCCAGGGAGTTTCCTACGAGCAGTACTTC	CASSQGVSYEQYF
TRBV7-6	TRBD1	once	TRBJ1-1	TGTGCCAGCAGCCGACGCACTTTGGGGAGGGGGCGCGACACTGAAGCTTTCTTT	CASSRRTLGRGRDTEAFF
TRBV21-1	NA	NA	TRBJ1-4	TGTGCCAGCAGCAGACAGGGGGCGAGTGAAAAACTGTTTTTT	CASSRQGASEKLFF
TRBV28	TRBD2	NA	TRBJ2-1	TGTGCCAGCAGTTTCTCCCTTTTAGCGGGTATTTACAATGAGCAGTTCTTC	CASSFSLLAGIYNEQFF
TRBV30	TRBD2	NA	TRBJ2-1	TGTGCCTGGAGTGGCAATGGGGAGCGGGGGTACCACAATGAGCAGTTCTTC	CAWSGNGERGYHNEQFF
TRBV19	NA	NA	TRBJ2-3	TGTGCCAGTAATGACCTTCCCACAGATACGCAGTATTTT	CASNDLPTDTQYF
TRBV9	TRBD1	NA	TRBJ1-1	TGTGCCAGCGGAAGGGGGCCAGGGGAACAAGCTTTCTTT	CASGRGPGEQAFF
TRBV2	NA	NA	TRBJ2-7	TGTGCCAGCAGAATAGCGGCCATCCCCTACGAGCAGTACTTC	CASRIAAIPYEQYF
TRBV6-1	NA	NA	TRBJ1-5	TGTGCCAGCAGTGAACTGAGCCTGACCCTCAATCAGCCCCAGCATTTT	CASSELSLTLNQPQHF
TRBV28	NA	NA	TRBJ2-4	TGTGCCAGCACCCCTTCCGGAAGCATTCAGTACTTC	CASTPSGSIQYF
TRBV7-9	TRBD2	NA	TRBJ2-7	TGTGCCAGCAGCCCGGGGACTAGCGGGAACTACGAGCAGTACTTC	CASSPGTSGNYEQYF
TRBV6-1	NA	NA	TRBJ1-2	TGTGCCAGCAGTGAAGTTCACTCTAACTATGGCTACACCTTC	CASSEVHSNYGYTF
TRBV7-2	TRBD1	NA	TRBJ1-2	TGTGCCAGCAGCTTGGGGACAGGGGCTATCTATGGCTACACCTTC	CASSLGTGAIYGYTF
TRBV6-4	TRBD2	NA	TRBJ2-3	TGTGCCAGCAGTGCGACTAGCGGGGGGGCAGATACGCAGTATTTT	CASSATSGGADTQYF
TRBV28	TRBD1	NA	TRBJ2-7	TGTGCCAGCAGTTGGGGCCAGGGGGCACCCCTCGAGCAGTACTTC	CASSWGQGAPLEQYF
TRBV4-1	NA	NA	TRBJ1-2	TGCGCCAGCAGCCAAGTTTCGGCCGGGATCCCCGTTTTCGGTGGCTACACCTTC	CASSQVSAGIPVFGGYTF